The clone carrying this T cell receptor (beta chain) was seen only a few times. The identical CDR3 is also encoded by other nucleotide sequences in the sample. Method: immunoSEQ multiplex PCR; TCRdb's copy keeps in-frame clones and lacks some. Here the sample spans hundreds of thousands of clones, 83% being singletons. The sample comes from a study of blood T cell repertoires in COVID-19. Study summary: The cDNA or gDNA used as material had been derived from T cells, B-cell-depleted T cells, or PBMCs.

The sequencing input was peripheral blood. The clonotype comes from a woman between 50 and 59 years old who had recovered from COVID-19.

The CDR3 nucleotides are TGTGCCAGCAGTTTAAACAGGGGGCGGTCCGGGGAGCTGTTTTTT. Protein: CASSLNRGRSGELFF. J is TRBJ2-2 and V is TRBV28, with 9 nucleotides matching TRBD1. Germline assignment: CDR1 MDHEN and CDR2 SYDVKM. The CDR3 extends over 15 amino acids. Losses at the gene ends were 2 bases for V and 6 bases for J; bases not matched to a gene: 4.